The text below deals with one T cell receptor beta chain. What it binds is unknown. This sample was included in a study of T cells in Graves' hyperthyroidism and ophthalmopathy. The ends were cut back, 3 bases at V and 3 bases at J, with 16 bases in the middle. Germline V lookup: CDR1 SGDLS, CDR2 YYNGEE. The CDR3 is 15 residues long. General study findings and limits: The model predicted ophthalmopathy a median around six months before onset. Appearing also in blood were most of the thyroid clonotypes expanded above 0.001.

RNA transcripts yielded amplified TCR beta CDR3 regions. Primed by the HTBI set, a first-round RT-PCR was run on the TCR CDR3. Using its own MiXCR run on the multiplex PCR reads, TCRdb lists one record per CDR3 protein. The table shows 540,000 or so distinct CDR3 sequences, with around 42% occurring only once. The receptor comes from an adult woman with Graves' disease, either hyperthyroidism or ophthalmopathy (not recorded which). Input material: peripheral blood or thyroid tissue (not recorded which). This rearrangement joins TRBV9 to TRBJ2-7; D remains unclear. CDR3 residues: CASSGSRVGFYEQYF. The CDR3, as DNA: TGTGCCAGCAGCGGATCCCGGGTTGGGTTCTACGAGCAGTACTTC.